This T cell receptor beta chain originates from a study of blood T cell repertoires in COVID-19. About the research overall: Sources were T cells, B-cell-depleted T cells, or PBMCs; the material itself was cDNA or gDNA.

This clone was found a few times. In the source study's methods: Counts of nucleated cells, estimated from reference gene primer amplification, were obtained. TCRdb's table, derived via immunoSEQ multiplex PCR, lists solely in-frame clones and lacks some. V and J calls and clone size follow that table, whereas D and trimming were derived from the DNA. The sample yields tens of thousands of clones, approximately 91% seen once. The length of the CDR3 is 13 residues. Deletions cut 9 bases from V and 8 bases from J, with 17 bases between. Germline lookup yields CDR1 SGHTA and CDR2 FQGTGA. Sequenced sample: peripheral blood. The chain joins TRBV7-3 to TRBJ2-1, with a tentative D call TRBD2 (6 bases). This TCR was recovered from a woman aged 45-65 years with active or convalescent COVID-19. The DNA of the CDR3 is TGTGCCAGGGGACTTCGAGCGTGTGATGAGCAGTTCTTC. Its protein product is CARGLRACDEQFF.